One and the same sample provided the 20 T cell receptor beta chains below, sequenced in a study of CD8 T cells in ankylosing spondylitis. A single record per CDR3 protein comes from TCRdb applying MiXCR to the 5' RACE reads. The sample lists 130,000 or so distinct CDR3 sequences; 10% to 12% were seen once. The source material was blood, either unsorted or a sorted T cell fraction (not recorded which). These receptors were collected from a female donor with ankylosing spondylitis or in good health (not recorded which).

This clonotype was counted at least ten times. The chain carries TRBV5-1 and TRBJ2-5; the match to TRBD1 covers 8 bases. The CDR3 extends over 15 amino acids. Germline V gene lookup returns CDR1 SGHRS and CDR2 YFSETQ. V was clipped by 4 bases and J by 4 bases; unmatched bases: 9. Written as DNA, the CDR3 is TGCGCCAGCAGCGACGGACAGGGATCTTCAGAGACCCAGTACTTC. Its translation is CASSDGQGSSETQYF.

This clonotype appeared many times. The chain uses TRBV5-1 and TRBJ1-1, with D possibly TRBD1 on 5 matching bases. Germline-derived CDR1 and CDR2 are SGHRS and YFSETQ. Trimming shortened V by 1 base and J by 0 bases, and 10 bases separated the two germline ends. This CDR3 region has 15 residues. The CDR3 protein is CASSLPDRLNTEAFF. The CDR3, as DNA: TGCGCCAGCAGCTTGCCCGACAGATTGAACACTGAAGCTTTCTTT. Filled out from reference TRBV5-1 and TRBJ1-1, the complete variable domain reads KAGVTQTPRYLIKTRGQQVTLSCSPISGHRSVSWYQQTPGQGLQFLFEYFSETQRNKGNFPGRFSGRQFSNSRSEMNVSTLELGDSALYLCASSLPDRLNTEAFFGQGTRLTVV.

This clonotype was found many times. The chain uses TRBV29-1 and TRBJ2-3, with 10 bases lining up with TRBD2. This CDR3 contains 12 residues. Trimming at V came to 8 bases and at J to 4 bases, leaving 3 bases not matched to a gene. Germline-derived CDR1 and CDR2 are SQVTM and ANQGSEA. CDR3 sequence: CSLSGGADTQYF. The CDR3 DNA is TGCAGCCTCAGCGGGGGGGCAGATACGCAGTATTTT.

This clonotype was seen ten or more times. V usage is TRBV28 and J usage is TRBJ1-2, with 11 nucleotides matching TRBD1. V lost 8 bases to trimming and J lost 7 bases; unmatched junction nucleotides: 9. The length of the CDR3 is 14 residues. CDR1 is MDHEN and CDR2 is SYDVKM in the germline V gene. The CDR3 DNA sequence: TGTGCCAGCTTCCCCCCCGGGACAGGGGGTGGCTACACCTTC. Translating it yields CASFPPGTGGGYTF.

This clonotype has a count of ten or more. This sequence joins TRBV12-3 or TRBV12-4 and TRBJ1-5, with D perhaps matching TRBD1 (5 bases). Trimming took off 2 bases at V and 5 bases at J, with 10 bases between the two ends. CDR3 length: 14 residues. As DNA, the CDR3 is TGTGCCAGCAGTTTACGAGGGGAGGATCAGCCCCAGCATTTT. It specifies CASSLRGEDQPQHF.

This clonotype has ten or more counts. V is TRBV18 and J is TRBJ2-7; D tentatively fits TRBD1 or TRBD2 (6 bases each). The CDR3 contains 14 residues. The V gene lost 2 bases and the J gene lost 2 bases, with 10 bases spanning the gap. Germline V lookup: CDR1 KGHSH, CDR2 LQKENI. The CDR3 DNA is TGTGCCAGCTCACCAGCCGGGGGCACCTACGAGCAGTACTTC. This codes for CASSPAGGTYEQYF.

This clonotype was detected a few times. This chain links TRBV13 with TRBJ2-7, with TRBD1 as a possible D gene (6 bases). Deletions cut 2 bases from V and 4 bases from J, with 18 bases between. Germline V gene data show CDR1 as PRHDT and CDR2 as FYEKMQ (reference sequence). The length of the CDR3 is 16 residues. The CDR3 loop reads CASSLTSGHKRYEQYF. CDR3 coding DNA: TGTGCCAGCAGCTTAACCTCGGGACACAAACGGTACGAGCAGTACTTC. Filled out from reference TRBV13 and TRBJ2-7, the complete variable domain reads AAGVIQSPRHLIKEKRETATLKCYPIPRHDTVYWYQQGPGQDPQFLISFYEKMQSDKGSIPDRFSAQQFSDYHSELNMSSLELGDSALYFCASSLTSGHKRYEQYFGPGTRLTVT.

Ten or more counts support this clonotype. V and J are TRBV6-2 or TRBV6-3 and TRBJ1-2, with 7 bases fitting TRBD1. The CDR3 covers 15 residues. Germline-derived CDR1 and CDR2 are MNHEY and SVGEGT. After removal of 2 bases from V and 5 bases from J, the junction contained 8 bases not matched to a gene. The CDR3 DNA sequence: TGTGCCAGCAGTTACGAAGACGGGACAGTATATGGCTACACCTTC. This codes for CASSYEDGTVYGYTF.

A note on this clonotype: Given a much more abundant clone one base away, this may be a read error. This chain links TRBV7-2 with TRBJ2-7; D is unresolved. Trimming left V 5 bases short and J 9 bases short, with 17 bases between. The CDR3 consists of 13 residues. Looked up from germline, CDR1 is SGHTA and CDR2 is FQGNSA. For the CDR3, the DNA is TGTGCCAGCAGCCCATACATGACAAAGGGGCAGTACTTC. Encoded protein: CASSPYMTKGQYF.

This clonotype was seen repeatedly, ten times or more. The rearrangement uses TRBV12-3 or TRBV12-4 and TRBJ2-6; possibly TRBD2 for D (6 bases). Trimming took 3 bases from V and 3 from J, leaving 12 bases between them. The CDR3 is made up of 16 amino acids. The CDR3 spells CASSLGTGSGANVLTF. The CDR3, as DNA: TGTGCCAGCAGTTTGGGGACCGGGAGTGGGGCCAACGTCCTGACTTTC.

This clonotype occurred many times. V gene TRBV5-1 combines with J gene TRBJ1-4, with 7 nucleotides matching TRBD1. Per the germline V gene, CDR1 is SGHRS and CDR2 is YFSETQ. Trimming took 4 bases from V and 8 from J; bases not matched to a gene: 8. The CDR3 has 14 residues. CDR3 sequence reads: CASSVGTEPEKLFF. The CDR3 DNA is TGCGCCAGCAGCGTAGGGACAGAACCAGAAAAACTGTTTTTT.

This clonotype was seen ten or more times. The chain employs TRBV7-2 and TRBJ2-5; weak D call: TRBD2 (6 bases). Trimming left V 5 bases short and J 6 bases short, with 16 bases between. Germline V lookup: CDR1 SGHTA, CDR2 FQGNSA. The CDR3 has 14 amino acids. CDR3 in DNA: TGTGCCAGCAGCCCCTGGGACTTCCCTAAGACCCAGTACTTC. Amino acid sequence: CASSPWDFPKTQYF.

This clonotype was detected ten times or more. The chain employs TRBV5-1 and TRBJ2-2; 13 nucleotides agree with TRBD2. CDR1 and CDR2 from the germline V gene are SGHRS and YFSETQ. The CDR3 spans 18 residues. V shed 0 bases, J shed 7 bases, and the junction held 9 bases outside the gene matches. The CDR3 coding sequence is TGCGCCAGCAGCTTGGGCCCCCTGGGACTAGCGGGACTCGGGGAGCTGTTTTTT. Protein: CASSLGPLGLAGLGELFF.

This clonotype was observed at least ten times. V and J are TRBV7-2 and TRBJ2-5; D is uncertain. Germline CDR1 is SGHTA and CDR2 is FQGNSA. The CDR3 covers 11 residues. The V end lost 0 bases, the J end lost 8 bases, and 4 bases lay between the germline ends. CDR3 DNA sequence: TGTGCCAGCAGCTTAGCCGGAACCCAGTACTTC. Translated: CASSLAGTQYF.

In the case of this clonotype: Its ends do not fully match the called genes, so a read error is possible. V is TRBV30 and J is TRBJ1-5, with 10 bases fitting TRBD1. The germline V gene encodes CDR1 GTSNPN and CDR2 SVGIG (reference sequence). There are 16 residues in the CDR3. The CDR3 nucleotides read TGTGCCCGGAGTGTATGGGGACAGGGGATCAATCAGCCCCAGCATTTT. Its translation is CARSVWGQGINQPQHF. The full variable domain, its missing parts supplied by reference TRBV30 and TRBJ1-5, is SQTIHQWPATLVQPVGSPLSLECTVEGTSNPNLYWYRQAAGRGLQLLFYSVGIGQISSEVPQNLSASRPQDRQFILSSKKLLLSDSGFYLCARSVWGQGINQPQHFGDGTRLSIL.

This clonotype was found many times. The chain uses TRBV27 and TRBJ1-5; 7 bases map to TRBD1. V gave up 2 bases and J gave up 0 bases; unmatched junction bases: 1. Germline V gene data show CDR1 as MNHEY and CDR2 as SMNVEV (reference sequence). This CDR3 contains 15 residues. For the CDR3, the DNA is TGTGCCAGCAGTTTAACAGGGGATAGCAATCAGCCCCAGCATTTT. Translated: CASSLTGDSNQPQHF.

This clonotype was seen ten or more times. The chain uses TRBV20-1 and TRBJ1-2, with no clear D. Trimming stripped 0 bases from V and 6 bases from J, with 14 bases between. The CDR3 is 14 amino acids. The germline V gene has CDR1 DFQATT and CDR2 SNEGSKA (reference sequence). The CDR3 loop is CSARDQNFRDGYTF. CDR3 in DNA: TGCAGTGCTAGAGATCAGAATTTTCGGGATGGCTACACCTTC.

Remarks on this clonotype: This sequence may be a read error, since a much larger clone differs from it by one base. The CDR3 sequence is CASSRSGSGFF. In DNA form, the CDR3 reads TGCGCCAGCAGCCGTAGCGGGAGTGGGTTCTTC. The chain recombines TRBV5-1 with TRBJ2-1; 9 nucleotides align to TRBD2. The germline CDR1 and CDR2 sequences are SGHRS and YFSETQ. Trimming cost V 4 bases and J 15 bases; bases outside gene matches: 5. CDR3 length equals 11 residues.

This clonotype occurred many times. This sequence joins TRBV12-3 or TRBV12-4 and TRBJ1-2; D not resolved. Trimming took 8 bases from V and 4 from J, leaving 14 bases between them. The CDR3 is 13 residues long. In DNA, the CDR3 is TGTGCCAGCGGCGCAGCTGTAGCCTATGGCTACACCTTC. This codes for CASGAAVAYGYTF.

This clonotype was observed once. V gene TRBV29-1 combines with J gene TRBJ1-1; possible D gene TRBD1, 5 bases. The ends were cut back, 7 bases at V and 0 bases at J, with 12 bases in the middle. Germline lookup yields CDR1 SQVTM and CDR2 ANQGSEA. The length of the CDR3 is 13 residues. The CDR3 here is CSASGRVNTEAFF. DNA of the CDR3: TGCAGCGCTTCGGGACGGGTGAACACTGAAGCTTTCTTT. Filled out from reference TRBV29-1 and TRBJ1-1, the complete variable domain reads SAVISQKPSRDICQRGTSLTIQCQVDSQVTMMFWYRQQPGQSLTLIATANQGSEATYESGFVIDKFPISRPNLTFSTLTVSNMSPEDSSIYLCSASGRVNTEAFFGQGTRLTVV.